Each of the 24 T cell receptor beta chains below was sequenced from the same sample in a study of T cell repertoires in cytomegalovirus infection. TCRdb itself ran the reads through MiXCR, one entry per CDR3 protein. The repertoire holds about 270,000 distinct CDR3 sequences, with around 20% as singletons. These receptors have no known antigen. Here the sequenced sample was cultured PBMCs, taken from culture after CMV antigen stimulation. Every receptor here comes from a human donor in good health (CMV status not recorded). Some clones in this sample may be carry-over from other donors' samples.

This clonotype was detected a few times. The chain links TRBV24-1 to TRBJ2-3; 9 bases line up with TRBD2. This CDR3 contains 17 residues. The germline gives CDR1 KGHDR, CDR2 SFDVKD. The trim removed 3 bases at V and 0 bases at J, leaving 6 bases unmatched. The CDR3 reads CATSDAGLAGSTDTQYF. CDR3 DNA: TGTGCCACCAGTGATGCGGGACTAGCAGGGAGCACAGATACGCAGTATTTT.

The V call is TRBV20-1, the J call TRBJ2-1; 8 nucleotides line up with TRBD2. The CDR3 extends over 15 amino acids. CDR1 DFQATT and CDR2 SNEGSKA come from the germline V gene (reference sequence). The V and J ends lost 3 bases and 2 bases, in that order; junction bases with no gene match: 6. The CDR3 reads CSASATSETYNEQFF. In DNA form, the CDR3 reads TGCAGTGCTAGCGCGACTAGCGAGACCTACAATGAGCAGTTCTTC.

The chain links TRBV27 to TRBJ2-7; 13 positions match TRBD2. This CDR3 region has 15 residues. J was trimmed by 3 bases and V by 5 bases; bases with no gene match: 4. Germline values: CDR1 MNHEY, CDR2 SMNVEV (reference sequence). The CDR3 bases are TGTGCCAGCAGTAGGGGACTAGCGGGAATCTACGAGCAGTACGTC. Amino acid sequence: CASSRGLAGIYEQYV.

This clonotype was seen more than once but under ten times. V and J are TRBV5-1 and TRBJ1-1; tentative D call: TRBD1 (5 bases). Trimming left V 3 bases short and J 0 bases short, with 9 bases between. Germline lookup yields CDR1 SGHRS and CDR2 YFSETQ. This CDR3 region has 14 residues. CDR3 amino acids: CASSWGQMNTEAFF. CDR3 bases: TGCGCCAGCAGCTGGGGCCAGATGAACACTGAAGCTTTCTTT.

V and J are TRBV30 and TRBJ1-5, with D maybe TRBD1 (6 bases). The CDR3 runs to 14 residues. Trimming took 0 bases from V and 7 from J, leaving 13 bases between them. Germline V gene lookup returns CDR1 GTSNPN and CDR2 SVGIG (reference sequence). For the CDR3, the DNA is TGTGCCTGGAGTGTATTGGGGGGCGAACAGCCCCAGCATTTT. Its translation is CAWSVLGGEQPQHF. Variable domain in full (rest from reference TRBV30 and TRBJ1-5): SQTIHQWPATLVQPVGSPLSLECTVEGTSNPNLYWYRQAAGRGLQLLFYSVGIGQISSEVPQNLSASRPQDRQFILSSKKLLLSDSGFYLCAWSVLGGEQPQHFGDGTRLSIL.

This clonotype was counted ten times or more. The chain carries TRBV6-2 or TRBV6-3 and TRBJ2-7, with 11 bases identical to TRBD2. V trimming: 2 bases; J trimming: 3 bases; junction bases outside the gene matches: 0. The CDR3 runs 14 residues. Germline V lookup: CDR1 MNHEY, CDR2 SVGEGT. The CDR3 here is CASSYGTSGYEQYF. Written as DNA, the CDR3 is TGTGCCAGCAGTTACGGGACTAGCGGCTACGAGCAGTACTTC.

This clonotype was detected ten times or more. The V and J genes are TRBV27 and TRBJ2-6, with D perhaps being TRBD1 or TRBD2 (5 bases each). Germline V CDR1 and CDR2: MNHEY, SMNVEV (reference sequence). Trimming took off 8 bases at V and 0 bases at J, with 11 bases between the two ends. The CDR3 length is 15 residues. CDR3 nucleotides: TGTGCCAGCGGGGGACGGTACTCTGGGGCCAACGTCCTGACTTTC. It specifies CASGGRYSGANVLTF.

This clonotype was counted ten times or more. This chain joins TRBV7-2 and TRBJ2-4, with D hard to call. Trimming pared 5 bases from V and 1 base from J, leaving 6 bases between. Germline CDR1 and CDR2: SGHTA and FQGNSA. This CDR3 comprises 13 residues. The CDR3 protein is CASSQRAKNIQYF. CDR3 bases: TGTGCCAGCAGCCAAAGGGCCAAAAACATTCAGTACTTC.

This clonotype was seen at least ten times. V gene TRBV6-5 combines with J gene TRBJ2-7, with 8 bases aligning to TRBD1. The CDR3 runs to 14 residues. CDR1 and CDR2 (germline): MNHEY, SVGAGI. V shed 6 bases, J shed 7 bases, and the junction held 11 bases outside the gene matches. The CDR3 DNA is TGTGCCAGCAGCCTAGACAGGGGAGGAGAAGAGCAGTACTTC. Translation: CASSLDRGGEEQYF.

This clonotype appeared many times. Written as DNA, the CDR3 is TGTGCCAGCACTCCAGGAGACCGAGATGAGCAGTTCTTC. Amino acids: CASTPGDRDEQFF. The V call is TRBV7-2, the J call TRBJ2-1; D unclear. CDR1 is SGHTA and CDR2 is FQGNSA in the germline V gene. The V end lost 7 bases, the J end lost 8 bases, and 15 bases lay between the germline ends. The CDR3 contains 13 residues.

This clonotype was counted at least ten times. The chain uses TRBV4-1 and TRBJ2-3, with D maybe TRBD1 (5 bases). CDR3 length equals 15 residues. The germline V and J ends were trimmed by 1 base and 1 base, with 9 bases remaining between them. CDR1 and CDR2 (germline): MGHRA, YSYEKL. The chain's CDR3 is CASSQGLRGTDTQYF. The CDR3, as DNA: TGCGCCAGCAGCCAAGGTCTCAGGGGCACAGATACGCAGTATTTT.

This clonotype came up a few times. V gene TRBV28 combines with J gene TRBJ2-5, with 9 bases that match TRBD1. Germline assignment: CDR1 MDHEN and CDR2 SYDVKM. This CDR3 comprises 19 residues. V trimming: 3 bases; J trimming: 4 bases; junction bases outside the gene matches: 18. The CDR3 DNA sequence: TGTGCCAGCAGTTTTTTATCACCCCGGGGACAGGGAAGGTTAGAGACCCAGTACTTC. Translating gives CASSFLSPRGQGRLETQYF.

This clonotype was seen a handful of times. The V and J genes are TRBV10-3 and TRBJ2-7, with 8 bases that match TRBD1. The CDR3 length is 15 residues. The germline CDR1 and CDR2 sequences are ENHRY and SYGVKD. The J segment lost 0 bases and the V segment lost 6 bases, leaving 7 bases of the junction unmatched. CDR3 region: CAIRNGQGSSYEQYV. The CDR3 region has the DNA TGTGCCATCAGAAATGGACAGGGCAGCTCCTACGAGCAGTACGTC.

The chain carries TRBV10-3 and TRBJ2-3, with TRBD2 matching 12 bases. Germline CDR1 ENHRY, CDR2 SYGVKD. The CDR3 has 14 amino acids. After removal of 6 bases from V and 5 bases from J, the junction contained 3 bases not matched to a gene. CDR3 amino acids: CAIRELAGGDTQYF. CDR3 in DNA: TGTGCCATCAGGGAACTAGCGGGAGGAGATACGCAGTATTTT.

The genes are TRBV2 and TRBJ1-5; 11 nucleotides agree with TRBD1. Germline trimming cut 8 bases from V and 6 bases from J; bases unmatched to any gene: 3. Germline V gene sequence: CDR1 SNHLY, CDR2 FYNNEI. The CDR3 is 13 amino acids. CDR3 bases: TGTGCCAGCGGAGGGACAGGGGGTCAGCCCCAGCATTTT. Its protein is CASGGTGGQPQHF.

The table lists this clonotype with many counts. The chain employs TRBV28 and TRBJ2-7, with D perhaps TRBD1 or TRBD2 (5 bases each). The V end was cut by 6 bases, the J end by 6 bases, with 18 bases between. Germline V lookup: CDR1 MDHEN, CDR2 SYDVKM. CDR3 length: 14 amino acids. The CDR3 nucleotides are TGTGCCAGCAGCTCGGGGCAGGGTTTATCCGAGCAGTACTTC. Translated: CASSSGQGLSEQYF.

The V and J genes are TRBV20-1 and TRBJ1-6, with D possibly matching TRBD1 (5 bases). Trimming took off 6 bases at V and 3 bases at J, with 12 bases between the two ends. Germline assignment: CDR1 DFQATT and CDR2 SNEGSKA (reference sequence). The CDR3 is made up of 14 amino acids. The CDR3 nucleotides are TGCAGTGCGCATCAACAGGACTATAATTCACCCCTCCACTTT. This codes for CSAHQQDYNSPLHF.

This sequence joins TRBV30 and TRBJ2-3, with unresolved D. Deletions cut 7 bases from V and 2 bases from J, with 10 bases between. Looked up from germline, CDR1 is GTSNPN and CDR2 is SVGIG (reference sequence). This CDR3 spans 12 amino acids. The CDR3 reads CAFHPITDTQYF. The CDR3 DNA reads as TGTGCCTTTCACCCGATCACAGATACGCAGTATTTT.

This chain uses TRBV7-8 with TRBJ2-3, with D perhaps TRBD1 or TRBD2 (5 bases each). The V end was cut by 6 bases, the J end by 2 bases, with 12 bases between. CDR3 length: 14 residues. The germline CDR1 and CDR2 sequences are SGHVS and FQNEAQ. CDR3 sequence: CASSLGPHTDTQYF. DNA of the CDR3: TGTGCCAGCAGTTTGGGACCTCACACAGATACGCAGTATTTT.

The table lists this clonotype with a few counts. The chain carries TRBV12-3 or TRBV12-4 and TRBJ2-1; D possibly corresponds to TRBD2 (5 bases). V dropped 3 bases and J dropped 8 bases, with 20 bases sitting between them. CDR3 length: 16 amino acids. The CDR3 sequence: CASSFFELRVGDEQFF. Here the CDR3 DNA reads TGTGCCAGCAGTTTTTTCGAGTTGCGGGTGGGCGATGAGCAGTTCTTC.

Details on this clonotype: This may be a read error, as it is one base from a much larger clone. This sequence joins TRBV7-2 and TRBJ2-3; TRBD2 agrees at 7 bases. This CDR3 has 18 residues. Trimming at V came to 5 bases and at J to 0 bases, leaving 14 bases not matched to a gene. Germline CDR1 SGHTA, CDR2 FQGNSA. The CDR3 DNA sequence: TGTGCCAGCAGCCCCCCCTTCGGCGGGACTAAAAGCACAGATACGCAGTATTTT. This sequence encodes CASSPPFGGTKSTDTQYF.

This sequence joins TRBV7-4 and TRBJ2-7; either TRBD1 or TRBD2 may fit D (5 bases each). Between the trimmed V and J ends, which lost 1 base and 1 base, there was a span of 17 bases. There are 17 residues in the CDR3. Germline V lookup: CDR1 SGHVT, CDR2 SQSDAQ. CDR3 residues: CASSLEGGTPRSYEQYF. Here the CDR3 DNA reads TGTGCCAGCAGCTTAGAGGGTGGGACCCCGCGGTCCTACGAGCAGTACTTC.

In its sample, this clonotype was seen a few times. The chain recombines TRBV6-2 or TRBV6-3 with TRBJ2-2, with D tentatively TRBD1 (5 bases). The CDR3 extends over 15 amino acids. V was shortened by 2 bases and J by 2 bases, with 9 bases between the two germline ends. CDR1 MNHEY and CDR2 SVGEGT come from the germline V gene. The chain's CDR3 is CASSYGAANTGELFF. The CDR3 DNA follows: TGTGCCAGCAGTTACGGGGCAGCCAACACCGGGGAGCTGTTTTTT.

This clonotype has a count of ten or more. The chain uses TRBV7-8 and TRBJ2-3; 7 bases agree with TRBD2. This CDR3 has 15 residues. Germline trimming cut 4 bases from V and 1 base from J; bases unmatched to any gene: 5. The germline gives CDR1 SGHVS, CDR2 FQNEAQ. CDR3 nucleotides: TGTGCCAGCAGCTGGGCGCTAGCGGGCACAGATACGCAGTATTTT. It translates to CASSWALAGTDTQYF. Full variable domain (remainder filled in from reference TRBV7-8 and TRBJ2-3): GAGVSQSPRYKVAKRGQDVALRCDPISGHVSLFWYQQALGQGPEFLTYFQNEAQLDKSGLPSDRFFAERPEGSVSTLKIQRTQQEDSAVYLCASSWALAGTDTQYFGPGTRLTVL.